A single sample is the source of the 27 T cell receptor beta chains below, sequenced in a study of cytomegalovirus exposure and HLA in healthy donors. It was with 60 Vbeta and 13 Jbeta primers that the PCR ran. Here immunoSEQ multiplex PCR was the method, and the copy in TCRdb shows in-frame clones only, minus some. The sample records 150,000 to 200,000 clones, about four fifths being singletons. The specimen was PBMCs. These receptor sequences come from a man aged 30 to 39 in good health and CMV-seropositive.

This chain connects TRBV5-1 to TRBJ2-7; no clear D. V shed 1 base and J shed 3 bases, with 11 bases lying between them. Germline lookup yields CDR1 SGHRS and CDR2 YFSETQ. This CDR3 spans 14 amino acids. The chain's CDR3 is CASSLSIESYEQYF. The CDR3 DNA sequence: TGCGCCAGCAGCTTGAGTATAGAAAGCTACGAGCAGTACTTC. Looking up the rest from reference TRBV5-1 and TRBJ2-7 gives the full variable domain: KAGVTQTPRYLIKTRGQQVTLSCSPISGHRSVSWYQQTPGQGLQFLFEYFSETQRNKGNFPGRFSGRQFSNSRSEMNVSTLELGDSALYLCASSLSIESYEQYFGPGTRLTVT.

This chain joins TRBV9 and TRBJ2-5; D unresolved. Germline CDR1 reads SGDLS; CDR2 reads YYNGEE. The CDR3 contains 15 residues. Trimming stripped 6 bases from V and 1 base from J, with 16 bases between. CDR3: CASTLGTASQETQYF. The CDR3 DNA follows: TGTGCCAGCACCCTCGGTACAGCCAGCCAAGAGACCCAGTACTTC.

V usage is TRBV4-1 and J usage is TRBJ2-5; D is perhaps TRBD2 (5 bases). The germline gives CDR1 MGHRA, CDR2 YSYEKL. The CDR3 consists of 15 residues. V shed 4 bases and J shed 7 bases, with 19 bases lying between them. The CDR3 nucleotides are TGCGCCAGCAGCCGAACAGACGACGGCGGGTGGACCCAGTACTTC. Translated, it gives CASSRTDDGGWTQYF.

This clone was recorded only once. The rearrangement links TRBV27 to TRBJ1-1, with D perhaps matching TRBD1 (5 bases). Germline loops: CDR1 MNHEY, CDR2 SMNVEV (reference sequence). The length of the CDR3 is 18 residues. Trimming left V 1 base short and J 6 bases short, with 24 bases between. The DNA of the CDR3 is TGTGCCAGCAGTTTATTGGGAGGGCGGGGGAGGGCTTTAGCTGAAGCTTTCTTT. Its translation is CASSLLGGRGRALAEAFF.

In regard to this clone: Relative to the germline gene, one junction end is altered; a read error may explain this. V usage is TRBV12-5 and J usage is TRBJ2-3; perhaps TRBD2 as D (6 bases). The CDR3 length is 14 residues. The germline V gene has CDR1 LGHNT and CDR2 FRNRAP. CDR3 in DNA: TGTGCTAGTGGTGCTGAAACTAGCACAGATACGCGGTATTTT. Its translation: CASGAETSTDTRYF.

The chain carries TRBV2 and TRBJ2-1, with 11 positions matching TRBD2. The CDR3 is 13 residues long. Germline CDR1 and CDR2: SNHLY and FYNNEI. V was clipped by 7 bases and J by 6 bases; unmatched bases: 2. CDR3 sequence: CASNGLAGNEQFF. In nucleotides, the CDR3 is TGTGCCAGCAACGGACTAGCGGGCAATGAGCAGTTCTTC.

The J gene is TRBJ1-2, the V gene TRBV19, with D possibly TRBD1 on 6 matching bases. In germline, CDR1 is LNHDA, CDR2 SQIVND (reference sequence). The CDR3 extends over 14 amino acids. Deletions cut 8 bases from V and 5 bases from J, with 18 bases between. The CDR3 DNA reads as TGTGCCAGTGGCGGACAGTCAGAGAGGTATGGCTACACCTTC. Its protein is CASGGQSERYGYTF.

This clone was seen a handful of times. The rearrangement links TRBV7-8 to TRBJ2-7, with TRBD1 as a possible D gene (6 bases). Germline CDR1 and CDR2: SGHVS and FQNEAQ. Trimming took 4 bases from V and 2 from J, leaving 12 bases between them. The CDR3 is 14 residues long. The CDR3 spells CASSSRRQAYEQYF. CDR3 bases: TGTGCCAGCAGCTCACGAAGACAGGCCTACGAGCAGTACTTC. The entire variable domain, with the rest obtained from reference TRBV7-8 and TRBJ2-7, is as follows: GAGVSQSPRYKVAKRGQDVALRCDPISGHVSLFWYQQALGQGPEFLTYFQNEAQLDKSGLPSDRFFAERPEGSVSTLKIQRTQQEDSAVYLCASSSRRQAYEQYFGPGTRLTVT.

This clone was seen a handful of times. This chain links TRBV7-9 with TRBJ1-2; 9 positions agree with TRBD1. CDR3 length equals 12 residues. V lost 3 bases, J lost 8 bases, and 1 base stayed unmatched. Germline loops: CDR1 SEHNR, CDR2 FQNEAQ (reference sequence). The CDR3 protein is CASSLGQGGYTF. In nucleotides, the CDR3 is TGTGCCAGCAGCTTGGGACAGGGAGGCTACACCTTC.

The count of this clone is one. V and J are TRBV11-2 and TRBJ1-1, with D uncertain. V lost 5 bases and J lost 1, with 14 bases in between. The CDR3 contains 15 residues. Germline V gene data show CDR1 as SGHAT and CDR2 as FQNNGV. CDR3 coding DNA: TGTGCCAGCAGCCCCCCCTGGCAGGCGAACACTGAAGCTTTCTTT. Its translation is CASSPPWQANTEAFF. Supplemented by reference TRBV11-2 and TRBJ1-1, the full variable domain reads EAGVAQSPRYKIIEKRQSVAFWCNPISGHATLYWYQQILGQGPKLLIQFQNNGVVDDSQLPKDRFSAERLKGVDSTLKIQPAKLEDSAVYLCASSPPWQANTEAFFGQGTRLTVV.

The chain links TRBV9 to TRBJ2-6, with D possibly matching TRBD1 (5 bases). The V and J ends lost 0 bases and 1 base respectively, with 5 bases between them. The CDR3 is made up of 15 amino acids. Germline V lookup: CDR1 SGDLS, CDR2 YYNGEE. This CDR3 is CASSVAGSGANVLTF. CDR3 coding DNA: TGTGCCAGCAGCGTAGCAGGGTCTGGGGCCAACGTCCTGACTTTC.

This clone turned up a few times. V and J are TRBV18 and TRBJ2-7; tentatively, D is TRBD2 (5 bases). The CDR3 runs to 12 residues. CDR1 and CDR2 (germline): KGHSH, LQKENI. V was shortened by 3 bases and J by 3 bases, with 6 bases between the two germline ends. CDR3 sequence reads: CASSPGDYEQYF. CDR3 coding DNA: TGTGCCAGCTCACCCGGGGACTACGAGCAGTACTTC.

The V gene is TRBV5-1, the J gene TRBJ2-1; 10 bases are a match to TRBD2. Trimming at V came to 0 bases and at J to 12 bases, leaving 12 bases not matched to a gene. The CDR3 runs 16 residues. Germline-derived CDR1 and CDR2 are SGHRS and YFSETQ. Here the CDR3 DNA reads TGCGCCAGCAGCTTGGCCAACAGCGGGAGGGCCAGTCGGCAGTTCTTC. Its protein is CASSLANSGRASRQFF.

J is TRBJ2-5 and V is TRBV5-1; 7 nucleotides align to TRBD1. The better agreement between TRBJ2-7 and the DNA end casts doubt on the J call. The germline V gene has CDR1 SGHRS and CDR2 YFSETQ. The CDR3 length is 15 residues. CDR3 sequence: CASSYRDSHLYEQYF. In DNA, the CDR3 is TGCGCCAGCAGCTACCGGGACAGCCACCTCTACGAGCAGTACTTC.

This clone was observed a handful of times. The chain combines TRBV4-1 with TRBJ1-5; no reliable D call. The CDR3 is 15 amino acids. The germline V gene has CDR1 MGHRA and CDR2 YSYEKL. Trimming removed 1 base at V and 0 bases at J, with 7 bases between. The CDR3 loop is CASSQVDNSNQPQHF. The CDR3 region has the DNA TGCGCCAGCAGCCAAGTTGACAATAGCAATCAGCCCCAGCATTTT.

V and J are TRBV7-6 and TRBJ1-5; 9 bases agree with TRBD1. Germline-derived CDR1 and CDR2 are SGHVS and FNYEAQ. The CDR3 spans 16 residues. Trimming took 0 bases from V and 5 from J; bases not matched to a gene: 5. CDR3 sequence: CASSLAQGASDQPQHF. CDR3 nucleotides: TGTGCCAGCAGCTTAGCACAGGGGGCATCCGATCAGCCCCAGCATTTT.

V usage is TRBV11-2 and J usage is TRBJ1-1, with D maybe TRBD1 (6 bases). The germline CDR1 and CDR2 sequences are SGHAT and FQNNGV. Trimming shortened V by 0 bases and J by 4 bases, and 18 bases separated the two germline ends. The CDR3 contains 17 residues. CDR3 nucleotide sequence: TGTGCCAGCAGCTTAGAAGTATTTCAGGGGCAGGGCACTGAAGCTTTCTTT. This sequence encodes CASSLEVFQGQGTEAFF. Full variable domain (rest looked up from reference TRBV11-2 and TRBJ1-1): EAGVAQSPRYKIIEKRQSVAFWCNPISGHATLYWYQQILGQGPKLLIQFQNNGVVDDSQLPKDRFSAERLKGVDSTLKIQPAKLEDSAVYLCASSLEVFQGQGTEAFFGQGTRLTVV.

The chain uses TRBV30 and TRBJ1-4, with 8 bases matching TRBD1. The V gene end was trimmed by 1 base and the J gene end by 8 bases; junction bases not matched to a gene: 6. The CDR3 sequence is 14 residues long. Per the germline V gene, CDR1 is GTSNPN and CDR2 is SVGIG (reference sequence). Written as DNA, the CDR3 is TGTGCCTGGAGTGGGACAGGGCTAGGGGAAAAACTGTTTTTT. Translation gives CAWSGTGLGEKLFF.

This chain links TRBV4-1 with TRBJ2-3, with 8 bases aligning to TRBD2. The germline V gene has CDR1 MGHRA and CDR2 YSYEKL. The CDR3 has 15 residues. The V and J ends lost 1 base and 1 base, in that order; junction bases with no gene match: 1. In DNA form, the CDR3 reads TGCGCCAGCAGCCAAGGTAGCGGGGGCACAGATACGCAGTATTTT. Translation gives CASSQGSGGTDTQYF.

This sequence joins TRBV7-8 and TRBJ1-5; 9 bases line up with TRBD1. CDR3 length: 16 amino acids. The junction had 8 bases not matched to a gene; V was cut back by 4 bases and J by 4 bases. Germline values: CDR1 SGHVS, CDR2 FQNEAQ. CDR3 protein: CASSSEPGQGNQPQHF. Here the CDR3 DNA reads TGTGCCAGCAGCTCCGAACCGGGACAGGGTAATCAGCCCCAGCATTTT.

The chain joins TRBV4-2 to TRBJ2-7; 7 nucleotides line up with TRBD1. V was clipped by 3 bases and J by 0 bases; unmatched bases: 5. Germline V gene data show CDR1 as LGHNA and CDR2 as YNFKEQ. CDR3 length equals 15 residues. The CDR3 protein is CASSHETGSSYEQYF. The CDR3 DNA sequence: TGTGCCAGCAGCCATGAGACAGGGAGCTCCTACGAGCAGTACTTC.

CDR3 in amino acids: CASSGQWGGGQETQYF. The CDR3 DNA reads TGTGCCAGCAGTGGGCAATGGGGGGGAGGGCAAGAGACCCAGTACTTC. The rearrangement links TRBV25-1 to TRBJ2-5; 7 bases align to TRBD2. Per germline, CDR1 MGHDK and CDR2 SYGVNS. This CDR3 region has 16 residues. The V and J ends lost 4 bases and 2 bases, in that order; junction bases with no gene match: 10.

This clone was found a few times. J is TRBJ2-1 and V is TRBV28, with a tentative D call TRBD1 (6 bases). Germline-derived CDR1 and CDR2 are MDHEN and SYDVKM. Trimming shortened V by 7 bases and J by 2 bases, and 21 bases separated the two germline ends. CDR3 length: 17 amino acids. The DNA of the CDR3 is TGTGCCAGCATACCTCCCCGGAGGCAGGGGACCTACAATGAGCAGTTCTTC. This sequence encodes CASIPPRRQGTYNEQFF.

J is TRBJ1-2 and V is TRBV5-1; perhaps TRBD1 as D (5 bases). Germline V gene sequence: CDR1 SGHRS, CDR2 YFSETQ. This CDR3 is 12 amino acids long. V lost 2 bases and J 6 bases, leaving 8 bases between the germline ends. The CDR3 coding sequence is TGCGCCAGCAGCTTCGGGGGGGATGGCTACACCTTC. Protein sequence: CASSFGGDGYTF. The complete variable domain, with remaining parts taken from reference TRBV5-1 and TRBJ1-2, reads KAGVTQTPRYLIKTRGQQVTLSCSPISGHRSVSWYQQTPGQGLQFLFEYFSETQRNKGNFPGRFSGRQFSNSRSEMNVSTLELGDSALYLCASSFGGDGYTFGSGTRLTVV.

The chain joins TRBV19 to TRBJ2-7, with TRBD2 matching 10 bases. Trimming at V came to 4 bases and at J to 5 bases, leaving 17 bases not matched to a gene. Germline loops: CDR1 LNHDA, CDR2 SQIVND (reference sequence). The CDR3 consists of 18 residues. DNA of the CDR3: TGTGCCAGTAGTACGCCACGGACTAGCGGACCGGAGAGAGACGAGCAGTACTTC. Encoded protein: CASSTPRTSGPERDEQYF.

This clone was seen a single time. The genes are TRBV7-2 and TRBJ2-5; D gene ambiguous. V was cut by 1 base and J by 1 base, with 4 bases left in between. Germline assignment: CDR1 SGHTA and CDR2 FQGNSA. The CDR3 sequence is 13 residues long. The CDR3 is CASSLVRQETQYF. As DNA, the CDR3 is TGTGCCAGCAGCTTAGTCCGCCAAGAGACCCAGTACTTC.

The chain recombines TRBV6-5 with TRBJ2-7, with D unresolved. The ends were cut back, 3 bases at V and 5 bases at J, with 20 bases in the middle. The CDR3 is 16 residues long. The germline V gene has CDR1 MNHEY and CDR2 SVGAGI. The CDR3 nucleotides are TGTGCCAGCAGTTATGATCGGCGGAAAGCGTTCCACGAGCAGTACTTC. Its translation is CASSYDRRKAFHEQYF.